The 20 T cell receptor beta chains below all came from one sample that was sequenced in a study of Tregs in tolerant kidney transplant recipients. Measured with immunoSEQ multiplex PCR; TCRdb has only the in-frame clones, and not every one. Of about 8,600 clones in the sample, about 44% were seen once. No antigen has been identified for these receptors. Sequencing was performed on CD4+ T cells from blood cultured with allogeneic cells. The source is a human donor in good health.

The chain is built from TRBV4-3 and TRBJ1-2; D is possibly TRBD1 (6 bases). This CDR3 contains 13 residues. The germline V gene encodes CDR1 LGHNA and CDR2 YSLEER. V was cut by 6 bases and J by 5 bases, with 13 bases left in between. The CDR3 is CASSRRGQYGYTF. Written as DNA, the CDR3 is TGCGCCAGCAGTCGGCGGGGGCAATATGGCTACACCTTC.

This clone appeared a few times. This chain connects TRBV4-2 to TRBJ1-4; perhaps TRBD1 as D (6 bases). The CDR3 is made up of 15 amino acids. Germline V CDR1 and CDR2: LGHNA, YNFKEQ. Trimming took 0 bases from V and 4 from J, leaving 9 bases between them. The CDR3 region has the DNA TGTGCCAGCAGCCAAGAAGGGGGGGATAATGAAAAACTGTTTTTT. Protein sequence: CASSQEGGDNEKLFF.

The CDR3 DNA is TGTGCCAGCAGGCCGGGACAGGCCCTGATCGAGCAGTACTTC. Its translation: CASRPGQALIEQYF. The rearrangement links TRBV5-8 to TRBJ2-7; TRBD1 aligns across 8 bases. Trimming removed 5 bases from V and 6 bases from J; junction bases left unmatched: 10. The CDR3 spans 14 residues. The V gene's germline CDR1 is SGHTS and CDR2 YDEGEE.

With regard to this clone: This likely reflects a read error, since a far larger clone is one base away. The chain joins TRBV5-1 to TRBJ2-2, with TRBD2 matching over 8 bases. The germline V gene has CDR1 SGHRS and CDR2 YFSETQ. This CDR3 is 16 amino acids long. V was clipped by 4 bases and J by 4 bases; unmatched bases: 9. The CDR3 nucleotides read TGCGCCAGCAGCGCTCGGGGGGGCCTCGGCACCGGGGAGCTGTTTTTT. Residues: CASSARGGLGTGELFF.

The chain links TRBV2 to TRBJ1-4, with 9 bases fitting TRBD1. Germline lookup yields CDR1 SNHLY and CDR2 FYNNEI. The CDR3 totals 14 residues. The V and J ends lost 7 bases and 5 bases, in that order; junction bases with no gene match: 5. CDR3 in amino acids: CASNRDRVNEKLFF. In nucleotides, the CDR3 is TGTGCCAGCAACCGGGACAGGGTAAATGAAAAACTGTTTTTT.

The chain uses TRBV5-1 and TRBJ1-6; TRBD1 matches at 9 bases. Looked up from germline, CDR1 is SGHRS and CDR2 is YFSETQ. Trimming removed 4 bases from V and 7 bases from J; junction bases left unmatched: 6. This CDR3 spans 15 amino acids. As DNA, the CDR3 is TGCGCCAGCAGCCCCGCACAGGGGGCGAATTCACCCCTCCACTTT. Amino acids: CASSPAQGANSPLHF.

This clone has a handful of counts. This chain joins TRBV6-5 and TRBJ1-1; D is possibly TRBD1 (6 bases). V was trimmed by 5 bases and J by 1 base, leaving 14 bases between them. The germline gives CDR1 MNHEY, CDR2 SVGAGI. The CDR3 is made up of 15 amino acids. CDR3 DNA: TGTGCCAGCAGTCGCACAGGGATGGGGAACACTGAAGCTTTCTTT. It specifies CASSRTGMGNTEAFF.

V gene TRBV5-8 combines with J gene TRBJ1-1, with D possibly being TRBD1 (6 bases). Looked up from germline, CDR1 is SGHTS and CDR2 is YDEGEE. Trimming removed 4 bases at V and 2 bases at J, with 15 bases between. The CDR3 sequence is 15 residues long. In nucleotides, the CDR3 is TGTGCCAGCAGCCAACCAGGGGTACCTAACACTGAAGCTTTCTTT. Protein: CASSQPGVPNTEAFF.

The chain joins TRBV7-2 to TRBJ1-1; D ambiguous. CDR1 and CDR2 (germline): SGHTA, FQGNSA. V lost 8 bases to trimming and J lost 3 bases, with 13 bases between them. The CDR3 sequence is 13 residues long. DNA for the CDR3: TGTGCCAGCGCGGTTTTCATCGACACTGAAGCTTTCTTT. It translates to CASAVFIDTEAFF.

Sample share makes this clone medium-sized (0.01 to 0.1%). The chain links TRBV10-3 to TRBJ1-5; TRBD1 might be the D (6 bases). V lost 6 bases, J lost 2 bases, and 11 bases lay in between. This CDR3 has 14 amino acids. The germline V gene has CDR1 ENHRY and CDR2 SYGVKD. CDR3 sequence reads: CAISRQVGNQPQHF. In DNA form, the CDR3 reads TGTGCCATCAGCAGACAGGTTGGCAATCAGCCCCAGCATTTT.

The chain links TRBV7-2 to TRBJ1-3, with a weak D call TRBD1 (6 bases). The CDR3 extends over 16 amino acids. V lost 5 bases and J lost 5, with 19 bases in between. Germline V gene data show CDR1 as SGHTA and CDR2 as FQGNSA. This chain's CDR3 is CASSQPGDGSRNTIYF. The CDR3 DNA reads TGTGCCAGCAGCCAACCAGGGGATGGTTCAAGAAACACCATATATTTT.

This chain joins TRBV20-1 and TRBJ2-7; D not resolved. CDR3 size: 10 residues. CDR1 and CDR2 (germline): DFQATT, SNEGSKA (reference sequence). Trimming pared 6 bases from V and 1 base from J, leaving 4 bases between. The CDR3 DNA reads TGCAGTGCGGGGTCCTACGAGCAGTACTTC. Protein sequence: CSAGSYEQYF.

By sample share, this clone is medium-sized. This chain joins TRBV20-1 and TRBJ1-2; the D is unclear. This CDR3 is built from 11 residues. Between the trimmed V and J ends, which lost 5 bases and 8 bases, there was a span of 12 bases. Germline assignment: CDR1 DFQATT and CDR2 SNEGSKA (reference sequence). The chain's CDR3 is CSAPRERGYTF. CDR3 bases: TGCAGTGCTCCTCGAGAGCGGGGCTACACCTTC.

By sample fraction, this clone is medium-sized. The chain is built from TRBV5-1 and TRBJ1-2; D call uncertain. V lost 2 bases and J lost 4, with 9 bases in between. The CDR3 consists of 13 residues. From germline, CDR1 is SGHRS and CDR2 YFSETQ. Here the CDR3 DNA reads TGCGCCAGCAGCTTCCAGCTTTCCTATGGCTACACCTTC. This gives the protein CASSFQLSYGYTF.

The chain couples TRBV7-8 to TRBJ2-7; 8 nucleotides line up with TRBD2. Germline values: CDR1 SGHVS, CDR2 FQNEAQ. J was trimmed by 3 bases and V by 3 bases; bases with no gene match: 7. This CDR3 is built from 15 residues. CDR3 nucleotides: TGTGCCAGCAGCTTTAATAGCGGGGACCTCTACGAGCAGTACTTC. Residues: CASSFNSGDLYEQYF.

The V and J genes are TRBV4-2 and TRBJ2-2, with a possible D match to TRBD1 (6 bases). This CDR3 has 15 amino acids. Deletions cut 0 bases from V and 4 bases from J, with 9 bases between. CDR1 is LGHNA and CDR2 is YNFKEQ in the germline V gene. The CDR3 DNA follows: TGTGCCAGCAGCCAAGAGGGGGCGGGCACCGGGGAGCTGTTTTTT. Translation gives CASSQEGAGTGELFF.

This clone was seen only a few times. The J gene is TRBJ2-5, the V gene TRBV6-5; 12 bases agree with TRBD2. CDR1 is MNHEY and CDR2 is SVGAGI in the germline V gene. The CDR3 runs 12 residues. The V gene end was trimmed by 6 bases and the J gene end by 9 bases; junction bases not matched to a gene: 2. The CDR3 sequence: CASRTSGGPQYF. The CDR3 DNA sequence: TGTGCCAGCAGGACTAGCGGGGGCCCCCAGTACTTC.

This sequence joins TRBV11-2 and TRBJ2-7; no reliable D call. CDR1 is SGHAT and CDR2 is FQNNGV in the germline V gene. This CDR3 has 12 amino acids. V lost 5 bases, J lost 5 bases, and 10 bases lay in between. CDR3 in amino acids: CASSPLGHEQYF. DNA of the CDR3: TGTGCCAGCAGCCCATTGGGCCACGAGCAGTACTTC.

The genes are TRBV11-2 and TRBJ2-1; 9 nucleotides agree with TRBD1. CDR3 size: 15 residues. After removal of 6 bases from V and 4 bases from J, the junction contained 7 bases not matched to a gene. Germline lookup yields CDR1 SGHAT and CDR2 FQNNGV. CDR3 region: CASRPDRGEYNEQFF. In nucleotides, the CDR3 is TGTGCCAGCAGACCCGACAGGGGGGAATACAATGAGCAGTTCTTC. Based on the CDR3 plus reference TRBV11-2 and TRBJ2-1, the full variable domain is EAGVAQSPRYKIIEKRQSVAFWCNPISGHATLYWYQQILGQGPKLLIQFQNNGVVDDSQLPKDRFSAERLKGVDSTLKIQPAKLEDSAVYLCASRPDRGEYNEQFFGPGTRLTVL.

This chain links TRBV6-5 with TRBJ1-5; D may be TRBD1 (5 bases). V gave up 3 bases and J gave up 7 bases, with 13 bases separating them. The CDR3 length is 14 residues. The V gene's germline CDR1 is MNHEY and CDR2 SVGAGI. In nucleotides, the CDR3 is TGTGCCAGCAGTTATTCGGGGGTACGGCAGCCCCAGCATTTT. Translated: CASSYSGVRQPQHF.